The 19 T cell receptor gamma chains in this list originate from one sample, sequenced in a study of human gamma delta and Vdelta1 T cells. TCRdb ran CATT on the PCR reads. The table lists almost 9,000 gamma-chain clones, roughly 50% of them singletons, with about 2.4% in the top ten. These receptors are not linked to any known antigen. The sequenced sample consisted of Vdelta1 gamma-delta T cells from blood grown in culture (DOT cells). These receptors were collected from a human donor in good health.

The chain combines TRGV3 with TRGJP1. The trim removed 1 base at V and 0 bases at J, leaving 2 bases unmatched. The germline CDR1 and CDR2 sequences are VTNTFY and YDVSTARD (reference sequence). The CDR3 totals 15 residues. The CDR3 sequence is CATWDSHTTGWFKIF. The CDR3 coding sequence is TGTGCCACCTGGGACAGCCATACCACTGGTTGGTTCAAGATATTT.

The chain carries TRGV4 and TRGJ1 or TRGJ2. CDR3 size: 12 residues. V lost 3 bases to trimming and J lost 4 bases; unmatched junction nucleotides: 3. Germline V gives CDR1 EGSTGY, CDR2 YDSYTSSV. The DNA for the CDR3 is TGTGCCACCTGGGATACCTATTATAAGAAACTCTTT. Its translation: CATWDTYYKKLF.

This sequence joins TRGV4 and TRGJ1 or TRGJ2. The CDR3 sequence is 15 residues long. Germline CDR1 is EGSTGY and CDR2 is YDSYTSSV. The J segment lost 4 bases and the V segment lost 3 bases, leaving 12 bases of the junction unmatched. Here the CDR3 reads CATWDLGAVYYKKLF. In nucleotides, the CDR3 is TGTGCCACCTGGGATTTGGGGGCGGTATATTATAAGAAACTCTTT.

This clone was seen a few times. This may come from a read error, since a much larger clone is one base off. The chain carries TRGV4 and TRGJ1 or TRGJ2. The germline V gene encodes CDR1 EGSTGY and CDR2 YDSYTSSV. CDR3 length: 13 amino acids. With V trimmed by 2 bases and J by 0 bases, 1 base remained unmatched. The CDR3 coding sequence is TGTGCCACCTGGGATGCGAATTATTATAAGAAACTCTTT. Its translation is CATWDANYYKKLF.

Judged by abundance, this clone is medium-sized (0.01 to 0.1%). The chain employs TRGV3 and TRGJ1 or TRGJ2. Losses at the gene ends were 0 bases for V and 12 bases for J; bases not matched to a gene: 5. CDR1 is VTNTFY, CDR2 YDVSTARD, per germline (reference sequence). The CDR3 is 11 residues long. For the CDR3, the DNA is TGTGCCACCTGGGACAGGCCGGGGAAACTCTTT. Its protein product is CATWDRPGKLF.

There are a few counts of this clone. Other DNA variants within this sample encode the same CDR3. The chain uses TRGV4 and TRGJ1 or TRGJ2. The J segment lost 6 bases and the V segment lost 1 base, leaving 3 bases of the junction unmatched. The CDR3 covers 12 residues. Germline V lookup: CDR1 EGSTGY, CDR2 YDSYTSSV. The CDR3, as DNA: TGTGCCACCTGGGATGGCGGTTATAAGAAACTCTTT. Amino acids: CATWDGGYKKLF.

The chain employs TRGV8 and TRGJ1 or TRGJ2. This CDR3 is 13 amino acids long. Germline V gene lookup returns CDR1 VENAVY and CDR2 YDSYNSRV. The junction had 10 bases not matched to a gene; V was cut back by 5 bases and J by 6 bases. Here the CDR3 reads CATWVRGGYKKLF. CDR3 in DNA: TGTGCCACCTGGGTGAGGGGCGGTTATAAGAAACTCTTT.

The chain carries TRGV2 and TRGJ1 or TRGJ2. CDR1 EGSNGY and CDR2 YDSYNSKV come from the germline V gene. CDR3 length: 15 residues. J gave up 6 bases and V 1 base, and 12 bases lay outside the gene matches. The CDR3 is CATWDGQRGGYKKLF. In nucleotides, the CDR3 is TGTGCCACCTGGGACGGCCAGAGAGGAGGTTATAAGAAACTCTTT.

The J gene is TRGJ1 or TRGJ2, the V gene TRGV8. Germline loops: CDR1 VENAVY, CDR2 YDSYNSRV. The CDR3 is made up of 10 amino acids. Unmatched junction bases numbered 3, after V lost 4 bases and J lost 9 bases. The CDR3 coding sequence is TGTGCCACCTGGGAGGTTAAGAAACTCTTT. Translating gives CATWEVKKLF.

Of note for this clone: This specimen includes other DNA sequences encoding the same CDR3. V gene TRGV4 combines with J gene TRGJ1 or TRGJ2. The CDR3 covers 13 residues. Germline CDR1 and CDR2: EGSTGY and YDSYTSSV. The V segment lost 5 bases and the J segment 1 base; nucleotides outside the gene matches: 5. This chain's CDR3 is CATWGPNYYKKLF. The CDR3 bases are TGTGCCACCTGGGGTCCAAATTATTATAAGAAACTCTTT.

In regard to this clone: Distinct nucleotide sequences in the sample also encode this CDR3. V gene TRGV8 combines with J gene TRGJP2. Germline lookup yields CDR1 VENAVY and CDR2 YDSYNSRV. This CDR3 is 15 amino acids long. J was trimmed by 3 bases and V by 0 bases; bases with no gene match: 4. As DNA, the CDR3 is TGTGCCACCTGGGATAGGCGGGGTAGTGATTGGATCAAGACGTTT. This codes for CATWDRRGSDWIKTF.

The chain has TRGV10 and TRGJP1. TRGV10 is noted as an ORF with a role that remains uncertain. This CDR3 has 12 amino acids. V lost 8 bases, J lost 9 bases, and 7 bases stayed unmatched. The CDR3 protein is CAAWGQSWFKIF. In nucleotides, the CDR3 is TGTGCTGCGTGGGGGCAAAGTTGGTTCAAGATATTT.

J is TRGJP1 and V is TRGV2. After removal of 0 bases from V and 4 bases from J, the junction contained 8 bases not matched to a gene. This CDR3 spans 16 amino acids. Germline V gene lookup returns CDR1 EGSNGY and CDR2 YDSYNSKV. The CDR3 region has the DNA TGTGCCACCTGGGACGGGCCAAGTCGCACTGGTTGGTTCAAGATATTT. This codes for CATWDGPSRTGWFKIF.

The chain uses TRGV2 and TRGJ1 or TRGJ2. The ends lost 1 base at V and 1 base at J; junction bases unmatched: 7. Germline V lookup: CDR1 EGSNGY, CDR2 YDSYNSKV. This CDR3 is 15 amino acids long. CDR3 sequence (DNA): TGTGCCACCTGGGACGGAATATTTAATTATTATAAGAAACTCTTT. Translated: CATWDGIFNYYKKLF.

The chain carries TRGV5 and TRGJ1 or TRGJ2. Trimming at V came to 8 bases and at J to 9 bases, leaving 16 bases not matched to a gene. The germline V gene encodes CDR1 VINAFY and CDR2 YDVSNSKD. This CDR3 contains 13 residues. CDR3 DNA sequence: TGTGCCACCTTCGCCGTGAACAGACCTAAGAAACTCTTT. It is translated as CATFAVNRPKKLF.

The V call is TRGV8, the J call TRGJP2. V shed 2 bases and J 4 bases; nucleotides not matched to a gene: 7. Looked up from germline, CDR1 is VENAVY and CDR2 is YDSYNSRV. This CDR3 region has 15 residues. CDR3 DNA sequence: TGTGCCACCTGGGATACTGGACCTAGTGATTGGATCAAGACGTTT. It translates to CATWDTGPSDWIKTF.

The chain joins TRGV8 to TRGJ1 or TRGJ2. The CDR3 totals 12 residues. The germline V gene encodes CDR1 VENAVY and CDR2 YDSYNSRV. Germline trimming cut 4 bases from V and 11 bases from J; bases unmatched to any gene: 11. This CDR3 reads CATWDPRPEKLF. The CDR3 DNA sequence: TGTGCCACCTGGGACCCCAGACCTGAGAAACTCTTT.

This clone has a single count. This chain links TRGV2 with TRGJP1. The CDR3 sequence is 18 residues long. CDR1 is EGSNGY, CDR2 YDSYNSKV, per germline. The J segment lost 1 base and the V segment lost 3 bases, leaving 14 bases of the junction unmatched. The CDR3 region is CATWDLARTFTTGWFKIF. CDR3 coding DNA: TGTGCCACCTGGGACTTGGCCCGTACCTTTACCACTGGTTGGTTCAAGATATTT.

By share of the sample, this clone is medium-sized. This rearrangement joins TRGV9 to TRGJ1 or TRGJ2. CDR1 and CDR2 from the germline V gene are GITISATS and ISYDGTV (reference sequence). After removal of 0 bases from V and 7 bases from J, the junction contained 6 bases not matched to a gene. The CDR3 covers 13 residues. CDR3 sequence reads: CALWEVDRYKKLF. Here the CDR3 DNA reads TGTGCCTTGTGGGAGGTGGATAGGTATAAGAAACTCTTT.